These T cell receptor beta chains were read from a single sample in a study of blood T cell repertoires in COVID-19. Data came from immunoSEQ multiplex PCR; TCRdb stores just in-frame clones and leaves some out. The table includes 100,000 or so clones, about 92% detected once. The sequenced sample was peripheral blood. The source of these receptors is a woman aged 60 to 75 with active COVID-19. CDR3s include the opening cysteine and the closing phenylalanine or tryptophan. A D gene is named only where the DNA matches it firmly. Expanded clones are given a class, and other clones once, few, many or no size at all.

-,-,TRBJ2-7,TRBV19,TGTGCCAGTAGTCCCCTAGGGTCTGGGGCCAGGTACGAGCAGTACTTC,CASSPLGSGARYEQYF
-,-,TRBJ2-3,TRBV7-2,TGTGCCAGCAGCTTAGGGGGGCGCAGCACAGATACGCAGTATTTT,CASSLGGRSTDTQYF
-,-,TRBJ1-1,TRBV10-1,TGCGCCAGCAGTGAGTCGGTCGGTGAAGCTTTCTTT,CASSESVGEAFF
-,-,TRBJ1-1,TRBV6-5,TGTGCCAGCAGTTACCGGGGATCGGACACTGAAGCTTTCTTT,CASSYRGSDTEAFF
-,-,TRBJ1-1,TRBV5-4,TGTGCCAGCAACCAACAGGGTACCACTGAAGCTTTCTTT,CASNQQGTTEAFF
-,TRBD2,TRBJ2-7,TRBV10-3,TGTGCCATCAGGCAGGGAGGGACCTACGAGCAGTACTTC,CAIRQGGTYEQYF
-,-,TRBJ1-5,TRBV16,TGTGCCAGCAGCCGACAGGGCAATCAGCCCCAGCATTTT,CASSRQGNQPQHF
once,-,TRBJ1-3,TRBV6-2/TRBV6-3,TGTGCCAGCAGTTACGTCCAGGGAGGCCCCTCTGGAAACACCATATATTTT,CASSYVQGGPSGNTIYF
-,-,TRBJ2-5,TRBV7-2,TGTGCCAGCAGCTTAGAGAGGACAGTTGAGACCCAGTACTTC,CASSLERTVETQYF
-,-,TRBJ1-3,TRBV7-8,TGTGCCAGCAGCTCGGACAGTTACTCTGGAAACACCATATATTTT,CASSSDSYSGNTIYF
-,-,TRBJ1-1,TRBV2,TGTGCCAGCACCCCACAGGGATTTAGGGCTTTCTTT,CASTPQGFRAFF
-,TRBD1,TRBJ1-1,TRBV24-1,TGTGCCACCAGTGGGGGACAGTTGAACACTGAAGCTTTCTTT,CATSGGQLNTEAFF
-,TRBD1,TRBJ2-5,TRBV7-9,TGTGCCAGCAGCCAACAGGGGATGGGAGAGACCCAGTACTTC,CASSQQGMGETQYF
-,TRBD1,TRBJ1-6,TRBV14,TGTGCCAGCAGCCCACGACAGGGAAAGAGCTCACCCCTCCACTTT,CASSPRQGKSSPLHF
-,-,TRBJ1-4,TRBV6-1,TGTGCCAGCAGTGAAGCCCTCGGGACGGGGGCAACTAATGAAAAACTGTTTTTT,CASSEALGTGATNEKLFF
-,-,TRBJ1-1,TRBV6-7,TGTGCCAGCAGTTACGACCCGGGTTCAGGAGGGAACACTGAAGCTTTCTTT,CASSYDPGSGGNTEAFF
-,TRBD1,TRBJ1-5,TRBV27,TGTGCCAGCAGTCCTGACAGGGAAATTGGCAATCAGCCCCAGCATTTT,CASSPDREIGNQPQHF
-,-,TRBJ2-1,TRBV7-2,TGTGCCAGCAGTCAAAAGGCAGGGTTGGGCAATGAGCAGTTCTTC,CASSQKAGLGNEQFF
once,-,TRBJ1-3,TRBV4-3,TGCGCCAGCAGCCAAGAGGTCTTTGGACAGCCCTCTGGAAACACCATATATTTT,CASSQEVFGQPSGNTIYF
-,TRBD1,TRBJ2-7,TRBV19,TGTGCCAGTAGTCCCGGACAGGGTGGTTCCTACGAGCAGTACTTC,CASSPGQGGSYEQYF
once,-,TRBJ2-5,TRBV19,TGTGCCAGTAGTATGGGGGGGGCGCCCCCAGAGACCCAGTACTTC,CASSMGGAPPETQYF
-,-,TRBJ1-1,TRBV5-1,TGCGCCAGCAGCTTACAGGGTAACGGTGAAGCTTTCTTT,CASSLQGNGEAFF
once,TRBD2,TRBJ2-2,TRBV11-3,TGTGCCAGCAACGAAGCGGGAGCGGTCACCGGGGAGCTGTTTTTT,CASNEAGAVTGELFF
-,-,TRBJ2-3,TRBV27,TGTGCCAGCACTAATGTGCGGGGATTAGCCTTCGATACGCAGTATTTT,CASTNVRGLAFDTQYF
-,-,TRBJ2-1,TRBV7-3,TGTGCCAGCAGCGAAACAGGGAATGAGCAGTTCTTC,CASSETGNEQFF
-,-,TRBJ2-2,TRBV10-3,TGTGCCATCAGTGATTGGACTACACGGGAGTCCGGGGAGCTGTTTTTT,CAISDWTTRESGELFF
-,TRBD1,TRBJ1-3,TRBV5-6,TGTGCCAGCAGCTCACCACAGGGGCGCGGTAGCACCATATATTTT,CASSSPQGRGSTIYF
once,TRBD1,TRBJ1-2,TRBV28,TGTGCCAGCAGTATGGGGACAGGGGGTGGCTATGGCTACACCTTC,CASSMGTGGGYGYTF
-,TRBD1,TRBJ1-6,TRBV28,TGTGCCAGCAGCACCGGGACAGGAAATAATTCACCCCTCCACTTT,CASSTGTGNNSPLHF
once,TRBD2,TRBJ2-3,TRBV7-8,TGTGCCAGCAGCTTAGGCGGGAGGGCCCCAGATACGCAGTATTTT,CASSLGGRAPDTQYF
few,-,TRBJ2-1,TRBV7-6,TGTGCCAGCAGCTTAGCCGGGGGCGCTAGCGGAGGCTACAATGAGCAGTTCTTC,CASSLAGGASGGYNEQFF
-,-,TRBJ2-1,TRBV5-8,TGTGCCAGCAGCTTGGGACAGGTGTGGTTCTTC,CASSLGQVWFF
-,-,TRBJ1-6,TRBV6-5,TGTGCCAGCAGTTACTCCGGGTCTGTCCTTTCACCCCTCCACTTT,CASSYSGSVLSPLHF
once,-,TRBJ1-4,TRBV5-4,TGTGCCAGCAGCCCCGGGACTTCGGGGGGTGAAAAACTGTTTTTT,CASSPGTSGGEKLFF
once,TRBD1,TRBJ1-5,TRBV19,TGTGCCAGTACTCGCAGGGGGCTCGATCAGCCCCAGCATTTT,CASTRRGLDQPQHF
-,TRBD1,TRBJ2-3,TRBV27,TGTGCCAGCAGTAAAGGACAGGGGGCAGATACGCAGTATTTT,CASSKGQGADTQYF
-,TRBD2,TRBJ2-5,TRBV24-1,TGTGCCACCAGTGCTACTGGGGGGGTCGAGACCCAGTACTTC,CATSATGGVETQYF
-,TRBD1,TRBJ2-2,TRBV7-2,TGTGCCAGCAGCTCCGGACAGGGGGTGAGGACCGGGGAGCTGTTTTTT,CASSSGQGVRTGELFF
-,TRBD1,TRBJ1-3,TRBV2,TGTGCCAGCAGTGGACAGGGAAGAGGGGGTTCTGGAAACACCATATATTTT,CASSGQGRGGSGNTIYF
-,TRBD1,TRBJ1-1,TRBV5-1,TGCGCCAGCAGCTCCGGACAGGGGAACACTGAAGCTTTCTTT,CASSSGQGNTEAFF
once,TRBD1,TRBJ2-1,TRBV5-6,TGTGCCAGCAGCTTGGACAGGGGGAAAATTTACAATGAGCAGTTCTTC,CASSLDRGKIYNEQFF
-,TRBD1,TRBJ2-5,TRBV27,TGTGCCAGCAGTGCCCTGACAGGGGGCCAAGAGACCCAGTACTTC,CASSALTGGQETQYF
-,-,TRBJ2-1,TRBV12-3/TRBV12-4,TGTGCCAGCAGTTCTCCTAGGGGTAATGAGCAGTTCTTC,CASSSPRGNEQFF
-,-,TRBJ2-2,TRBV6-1,TGTGCCAGCAGGTTGGACAGCAACACCGGGGAGCTGTTTTTT,CASRLDSNTGELFF
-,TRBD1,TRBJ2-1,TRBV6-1,TGTGCCAGCAGTGAGACCGCCGGGACAGACATGCAGTTCTTC,CASSETAGTDMQFF
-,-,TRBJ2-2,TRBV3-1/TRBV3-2,TGTGCCAGCAGCCAAGATTATTACACCGGGGAGCTGTTTTTT,CASSQDYYTGELFF
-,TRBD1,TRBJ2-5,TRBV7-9,TGTGCCAGCAGCGTATATAGGACAGGGGGTAGGGAGACCCAGTACTTC,CASSVYRTGGRETQYF
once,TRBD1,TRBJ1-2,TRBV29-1,TGCAGCGTTGACCCACAGGGGGCTTTGGGTGGCTACACCTTC,CSVDPQGALGGYTF